One sample yielded the 19 T cell receptor beta chains listed below, sequenced in a study of cytomegalovirus exposure and HLA in healthy donors. PCR amplification relied on 60 Vbeta primers (plus 13 Jbeta primers). The assay was immunoSEQ multiplex PCR, and TCRdb's table has in-frame clones only and misses some. The repertoire holds 90,000 to 110,000 clones, with approximately 70% as singletons. The specimen sequenced was PBMCs. These receptors originate from a man aged 35 to 55 in good health and CMV-seronegative.

This clone was recorded a few times. The chain joins TRBV5-1 to TRBJ1-5, with 8 bases aligning to TRBD1. V gave up 4 bases and J gave up 6 bases; unmatched junction bases: 12. Germline-derived CDR1 and CDR2 are SGHRS and YFSETQ. The length of the CDR3 is 16 residues. CDR3 sequence: CASSQTADRASQPQHF. The CDR3 DNA reads TGCGCCAGCAGCCAAACTGCGGACAGGGCGAGTCAGCCCCAGCATTTT.

This clone was seen once. V gene TRBV7-6 combines with J gene TRBJ2-2, with no clear D. V was shortened by 2 bases and J by 6 bases, with 10 bases between the two germline ends. Germline V gene sequence: CDR1 SGHVS, CDR2 FNYEAQ. This CDR3 is built from 14 residues. The CDR3 coding sequence is TGTGCCAGCAGCTTATTCGCTAGTCCCGGGGAGCTGTTTTTT. Translating it yields CASSLFASPGELFF.

The rearrangement joins TRBV5-1 to TRBJ2-7, with D possibly TRBD1 on 5 matching bases. Germline values: CDR1 SGHRS, CDR2 YFSETQ. The CDR3 loop spans 12 amino acids. Trimming cost V 5 bases and J 2 bases, with 8 bases left between them. The CDR3 coding sequence is TGCGCCAGCAGGGACACCCCCTACGAGCAGTACTTC. This codes for CASRDTPYEQYF.

In this sample, this clone turned up many times. The CDR3 protein is CASSENPPTVYNEQFF. The CDR3, as DNA: TGTGCCAGCAGTGAAAACCCCCCGACAGTCTACAATGAGCAGTTCTTC. This chain joins TRBV6-1 and TRBJ2-1; D may be TRBD1 (5 bases). This CDR3 has 16 amino acids. With 2 bases removed from V and 3 bases from J, the gap between germline ends came to 14 bases. In germline, CDR1 is MNHNS, CDR2 SASEGT.

The chain combines TRBV30 with TRBJ1-5; D not resolved. This CDR3 spans 13 amino acids. V was clipped by 0 bases and J by 1 base, with 4 bases between them. Germline values: CDR1 GTSNPN, CDR2 SVGIG (reference sequence). The CDR3 DNA follows: TGTGCCTGGAGTGTCAGAAGCAATCAGCCCCAGCATTTT. As protein: CAWSVRSNQPQHF. The full variable domain, rest sourced from reference TRBV30 and TRBJ1-5, is SQTIHQWPATLVQPVGSPLSLECTVEGTSNPNLYWYRQAAGRGLQLLFYSVGIGQISSEVPQNLSASRPQDRQFILSSKKLLLSDSGFYLCAWSVRSNQPQHFGDGTRLSIL.

The chain is built from TRBV25-1 and TRBJ2-1; TRBD2 might be the D (7 bases). The length of the CDR3 is 14 residues. The germline V gene has CDR1 MGHDK and CDR2 SYGVNS. V gave up 7 bases and J gave up 7 bases, with 17 bases separating them. The DNA of the CDR3 is TGTGCCAGCACCTCCGGGGGGCGCCGGAATGAGCAGTTCTTC. It is translated as CASTSGGRRNEQFF. Using reference TRBV25-1 and TRBJ2-1 for the parts outside the CDR3, the full variable domain is EADIYQTPRYLVIGTGKKITLECSQTMGHDKMYWYQQDPGMELHLIHYSYGVNSTEKGDLSSESTVSRIRTEHFPLTLESARPSHTSQYLCASTSGGRRNEQFFGPGTRLTVL.

V usage is TRBV19 and J usage is TRBJ2-7, with TRBD1 matching over 9 bases. The CDR3 contains 15 residues. CDR1 LNHDA and CDR2 SQIVND come from the germline V gene (reference sequence). J was trimmed by 3 bases and V by 6 bases; bases with no gene match: 9. The CDR3 is CASRVSTGGVYEQYF. Written as DNA, the CDR3 is TGTGCCAGTAGGGTTTCGACAGGGGGAGTCTACGAGCAGTACTTC.

This chain's CDR3 is CASSWDSAYEQYF. The CDR3 coding sequence is TGTGCCAGCAGCTGGGACAGTGCGTACGAGCAGTACTTC. This sequence joins TRBV7-9 and TRBJ2-7; TRBD1 aligns across 7 bases. CDR3 length equals 13 residues. CDR1 and CDR2 (germline): SEHNR, FQNEAQ (reference sequence). With V trimmed by 4 bases and J by 4 bases, 4 bases remained unmatched. Combining the CDR3 with reference TRBV7-9 and TRBJ2-7 gives the whole variable domain DTGVSQNPRHKITKRGQNVTFRCDPISEHNRLYWYRQTLGQGPEFLTYFQNEAQLEKSRLLSDRFSAERPKGSFSTLEIQRTEQGDSAMYLCASSWDSAYEQYFGPGTRLTVT.

The V and J genes are TRBV7-9 and TRBJ2-1; D remains ambiguous. CDR3 length: 12 residues. Germline V gene lookup returns CDR1 SEHNR and CDR2 FQNEAQ (reference sequence). V lost 5 bases, J lost 5 bases, and 7 bases lay in between. CDR3 region: CASSLSHNEQFF. CDR3 nucleotides: TGTGCCAGCAGCCTGAGCCACAATGAGCAGTTCTTC.

The V gene is TRBV5-6, the J gene TRBJ1-1; the D is unclear. The ends were cut back, 2 bases at V and 4 bases at J, with 12 bases in the middle. Germline loops: CDR1 SGHDT, CDR2 YYEEEE. The CDR3 is made up of 14 amino acids. The CDR3 loop is CASSFSGWATEAFF. The CDR3 DNA follows: TGTGCCAGCAGCTTTAGCGGGTGGGCCACTGAAGCTTTCTTT.

This clone was observed a handful of times. The rearrangement joins TRBV7-8 to TRBJ2-7; D is possibly TRBD1 (6 bases). Germline CDR1 SGHVS, CDR2 FQNEAQ. Trimming cost V 4 bases and J 4 bases, with 11 bases left between them. This CDR3 has 13 residues. In DNA, the CDR3 is TGTGCCAGCAGCTCCAGGACAGTTTACGAGCAGTACTTC. Translating gives CASSSRTVYEQYF.

This chain links TRBV7-3 with TRBJ2-5; 11 bases line up with TRBD2. Germline V lookup: CDR1 SGHTA, CDR2 FQGTGA. CDR3 length: 16 residues. Trimming cost V 2 bases and J 5 bases; bases outside gene matches: 7. CDR3 region: CASSLRPSGGSETQYF. In nucleotides, the CDR3 is TGTGCCAGCAGCTTACGCCCTAGCGGGGGGTCCGAGACCCAGTACTTC.

This chain uses TRBV6-1 with TRBJ1-5, with 9 bases aligning to TRBD1. The CDR3 length is 15 residues. Looked up from germline, CDR1 is MNHNS and CDR2 is SASEGT. V trimming: 7 bases; J trimming: 6 bases; junction bases outside the gene matches: 10. In DNA form, the CDR3 reads TGTGCCAGCATTCCTACCACAGGGGGCCTTCAGCCCCAGCATTTT. It translates to CASIPTTGGLQPQHF.

DNA of the CDR3: TGCGCCAGCAGCCCGGACAGGGGCATTAATGAAAAACTGTTTTTT. Its translation: CASSPDRGINEKLFF. The gene calls are TRBV5-1 and TRBJ1-4; 9 bases align to TRBD1. V gave up 4 bases and J gave up 4 bases; unmatched junction bases: 5. The CDR3 sequence is 15 residues long. The germline V gene encodes CDR1 SGHRS and CDR2 YFSETQ.

The J gene is TRBJ1-2, the V gene TRBV10-3; D gene uncertain. This CDR3 has 13 residues. The V gene's germline CDR1 is ENHRY and CDR2 SYGVKD. V shed 3 bases and J shed 1 base, with 6 bases lying between them. CDR3 nucleotides: TGTGCCATCAGTGATACAGTTAACTATGGCTACACCTTC. Encoded protein: CAISDTVNYGYTF.

The V and J genes are TRBV28 and TRBJ1-1, with D uncertain. The CDR3 loop spans 12 amino acids. The germline V gene has CDR1 MDHEN and CDR2 SYDVKM. Trimming took off 7 bases at V and 4 bases at J, with 10 bases between the two ends. CDR3 residues: CASIREGTEAFF. The CDR3 DNA follows: TGTGCCAGCATACGGGAGGGCACTGAAGCTTTCTTT. The whole variable domain, remainder taken from reference TRBV28 and TRBJ1-1, is DVKVTQSSRYLVKRTGEKVFLECVQDMDHENMFWYRQDPGLGLRLIYFSYDVKMKEKGDIPEGYSVSREKKERFSLILESASTNQTSMYLCASIREGTEAFFGQGTRLTVV.

V gene TRBV5-1 combines with J gene TRBJ1-6; D remains unclear. Germline V gives CDR1 SGHRS, CDR2 YFSETQ. This CDR3 comprises 17 residues. V shed 0 bases and J shed 6 bases, with 16 bases lying between them. Here the CDR3 DNA reads TGCGCCAGCAGCTTGGGAGGAGGCAATCGGTGTAATTCACCCCTCCACTTT. Its translation: CASSLGGGNRCNSPLHF.

The chain joins TRBV28 to TRBJ2-7; D possibly corresponds to TRBD1 (6 bases). The CDR3 length is 15 residues. Germline CDR1 is MDHEN and CDR2 is SYDVKM. The ends were cut back, 1 base at V and 1 base at J, with 11 bases in the middle. The CDR3 DNA reads TGTGCCAGCAGTTTATTCACAACAGGGTCCTACGAGCAGTACTTC. This sequence encodes CASSLFTTGSYEQYF.

J is TRBJ1-5 and V is TRBV7-2; 7 nucleotides match TRBD1. Germline V gene sequence: CDR1 SGHTA, CDR2 FQGNSA. The CDR3 length is 15 residues. Losses at the gene ends were 5 bases for V and 2 bases for J; bases not matched to a gene: 6. The CDR3 nucleotides are TGTGCCAGCAGCACGACAGGGCTTGGCAATCAGCCCCAGCATTTT. Its protein product is CASSTTGLGNQPQHF.